This T cell receptor beta chain was documented in a study of T cells in women clearing cervical HPV infection. There are 15 residues in the CDR3. Germline loops: CDR1 SGHRS, CDR2 YFSETQ. Study results and limitations: Effector/memory and HPV-specific T cells were not isolated, and association timing is unknown.

Assay: immunoSEQ multiplex PCR; the TCRdb copy retains only in-frame clones and omits some. The sample table sets out 23,000 or so clones. As concerns this clone: Its antigen is undetermined. A read error may account for a junction end that differs from germline. The read stops 3 residues short of the end of the CDR3; the missing end is completed from the germline J gene.

Material: blood buffy coat. This chain connects TRBV5-1 to TRBJ2-2; D possibly corresponds to TRBD2 (7 bases). The TCR comes from a woman aged 18-70 years with a cervical HPV16 infection that either progressed to CIN3+ or cleared (not recorded which). The part of the CDR3 DNA that was read is TGCGCCAGCAGCCCGGTGACTAGCCGTGAGGGGGGG. It encodes CASSPVTSREGG. The whole CDR3 reads CASSPVTSREGGLFF. Using reference TRBV5-1 and TRBJ2-2 for the parts outside the CDR3, the full variable domain is KAGVTQTPRYLIKTRGQQVTLSCSPISGHRSVSWYQQTPGQGLQFLFEYFSETQRNKGNFPGRFSGRQFSNSRSEMNVSTLELGDSALYLCASSPVTSREGGLFFGEGSRLTVL.